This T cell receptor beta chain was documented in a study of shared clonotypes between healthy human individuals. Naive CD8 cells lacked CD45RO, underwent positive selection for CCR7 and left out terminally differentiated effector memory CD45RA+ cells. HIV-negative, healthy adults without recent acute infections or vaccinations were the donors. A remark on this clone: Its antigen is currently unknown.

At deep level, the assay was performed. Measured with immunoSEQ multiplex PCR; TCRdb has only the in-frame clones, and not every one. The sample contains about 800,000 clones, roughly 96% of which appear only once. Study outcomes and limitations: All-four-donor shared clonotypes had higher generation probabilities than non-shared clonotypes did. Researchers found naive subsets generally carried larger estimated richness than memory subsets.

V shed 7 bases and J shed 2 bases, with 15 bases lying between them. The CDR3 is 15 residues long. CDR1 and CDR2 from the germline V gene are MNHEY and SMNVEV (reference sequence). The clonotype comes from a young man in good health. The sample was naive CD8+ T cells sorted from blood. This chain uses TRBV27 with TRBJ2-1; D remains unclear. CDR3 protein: CASIPGRAPYNEQFF. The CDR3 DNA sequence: TGTGCCAGCATCCCGGGTAGGGCTCCCTACAATGAGCAGTTCTTC.